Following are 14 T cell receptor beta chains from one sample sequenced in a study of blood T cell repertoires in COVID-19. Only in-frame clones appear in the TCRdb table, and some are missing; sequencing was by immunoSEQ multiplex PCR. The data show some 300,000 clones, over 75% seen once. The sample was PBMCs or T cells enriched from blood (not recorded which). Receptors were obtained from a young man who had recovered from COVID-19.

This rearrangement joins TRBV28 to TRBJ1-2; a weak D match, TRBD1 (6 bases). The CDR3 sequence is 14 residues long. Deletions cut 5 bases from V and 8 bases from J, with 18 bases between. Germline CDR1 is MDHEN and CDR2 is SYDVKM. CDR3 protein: CASSSSPQGRGYTF. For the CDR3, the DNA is TGTGCCAGCAGTAGTTCCCCACAGGGTCGGGGCTACACCTTC.

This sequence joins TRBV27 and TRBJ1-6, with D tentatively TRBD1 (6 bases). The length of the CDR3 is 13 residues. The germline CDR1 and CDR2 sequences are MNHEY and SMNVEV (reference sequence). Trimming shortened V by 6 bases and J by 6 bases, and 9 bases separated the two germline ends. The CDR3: CASRGRGNSPLHF. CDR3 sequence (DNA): TGTGCCAGCAGGGGCAGGGGTAATTCACCCCTCCACTTT.

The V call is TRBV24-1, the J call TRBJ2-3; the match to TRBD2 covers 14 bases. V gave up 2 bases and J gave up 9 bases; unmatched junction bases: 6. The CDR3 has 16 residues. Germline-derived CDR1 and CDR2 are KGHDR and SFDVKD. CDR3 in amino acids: CATSDSGLAGEETQYF. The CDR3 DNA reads TGTGCCACCAGTGATTCGGGACTAGCGGGAGAGGAAACGCAGTATTTT.

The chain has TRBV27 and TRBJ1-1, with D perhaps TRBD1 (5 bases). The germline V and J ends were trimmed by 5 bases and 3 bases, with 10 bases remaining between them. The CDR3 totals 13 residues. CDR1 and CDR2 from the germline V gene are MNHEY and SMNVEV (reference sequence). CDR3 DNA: TGTGCCAGCAGTCCACGACAGTACACTGAAGCTTTCTTT. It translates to CASSPRQYTEAFF.

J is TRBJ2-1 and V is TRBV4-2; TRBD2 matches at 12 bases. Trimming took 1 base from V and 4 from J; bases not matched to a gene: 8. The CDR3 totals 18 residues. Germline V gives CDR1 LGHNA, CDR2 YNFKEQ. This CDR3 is CASSQGGPGTSGYNEQFF. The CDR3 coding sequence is TGTGCCAGCAGCCAAGGCGGGCCCGGGACTAGCGGGTACAATGAGCAGTTCTTC.

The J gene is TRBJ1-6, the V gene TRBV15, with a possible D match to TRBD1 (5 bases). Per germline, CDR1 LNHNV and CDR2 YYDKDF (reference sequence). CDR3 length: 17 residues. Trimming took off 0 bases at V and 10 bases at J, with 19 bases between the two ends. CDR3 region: CATSRDPASGPDSPLHF. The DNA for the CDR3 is TGTGCCACCAGCAGAGATCCAGCCTCAGGGCCAGACTCACCCCTCCACTTT.

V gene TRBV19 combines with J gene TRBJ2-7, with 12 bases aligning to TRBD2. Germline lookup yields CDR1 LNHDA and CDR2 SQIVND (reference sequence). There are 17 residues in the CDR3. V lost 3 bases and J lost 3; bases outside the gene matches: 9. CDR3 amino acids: CASSIELRLAGVYEQYF. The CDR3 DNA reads TGTGCCAGTAGTATTGAACTCCGACTAGCGGGAGTCTACGAGCAGTACTTC.

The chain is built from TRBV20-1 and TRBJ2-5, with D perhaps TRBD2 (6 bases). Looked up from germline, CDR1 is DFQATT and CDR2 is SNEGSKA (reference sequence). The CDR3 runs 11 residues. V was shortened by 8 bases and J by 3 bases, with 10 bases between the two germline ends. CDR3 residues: CSSTREETQYF. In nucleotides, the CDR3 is TGCAGTTCGACTAGGGAAGAGACCCAGTACTTC.

The CDR3 here is CASCRWGGADEQYF. In DNA, the CDR3 is TGTGCCAGCTGCCGGTGGGGGGGGGCTGACGAGCAGTACTTC. The chain combines TRBV19 with TRBJ2-7; the D gene is possibly TRBD2 (7 bases). The CDR3 runs 14 residues. V lost 9 bases and J 5 bases, leaving 20 bases between the germline ends. Germline V gene sequence: CDR1 LNHDA, CDR2 SQIVND (reference sequence).

CDR3 nucleotide sequence: TGTGCCACCCTCGACAGCTATGGCTACACCTTC. Protein: CATLDSYGYTF. The rearrangement uses TRBV28 and TRBJ1-2, with D possibly TRBD1 on 5 matching bases. The germline gives CDR1 MDHEN, CDR2 SYDVKM. The CDR3 is 11 amino acids. V lost 10 bases and J 4 bases, leaving 10 bases between the germline ends.

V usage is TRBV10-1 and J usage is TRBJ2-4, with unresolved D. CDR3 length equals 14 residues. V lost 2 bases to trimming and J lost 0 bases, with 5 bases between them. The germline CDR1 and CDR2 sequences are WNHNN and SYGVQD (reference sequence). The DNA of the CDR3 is TGCGCCAGCAGTGAGGGCACAGCCAAAAACATTCAGTACTTC. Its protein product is CASSEGTAKNIQYF.

CDR3 DNA: TGCAGCGTTACAGGGGGAAGAACTGAAGCTTTCTTT. Encoded protein: CSVTGGRTEAFF. V usage is TRBV29-1 and J usage is TRBJ1-1; 8 bases line up with TRBD1. The CDR3 contains 12 residues. After removal of 5 bases from V and 5 bases from J, the junction contained 4 bases not matched to a gene. Germline loops: CDR1 SQVTM, CDR2 ANQGSEA.

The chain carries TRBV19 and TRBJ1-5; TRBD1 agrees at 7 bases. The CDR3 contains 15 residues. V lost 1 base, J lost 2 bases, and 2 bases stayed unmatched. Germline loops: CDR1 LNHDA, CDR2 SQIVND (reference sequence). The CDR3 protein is CASSIGGTGNQPQHF. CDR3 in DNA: TGTGCCAGTAGTATAGGTGGGACAGGCAATCAGCCCCAGCATTTT. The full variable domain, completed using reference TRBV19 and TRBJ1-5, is DGGITQSPKYLFRKEGQNVTLSCEQNLNHDAMYWYRQDPGQGLRLIYYSQIVNDFQKGDIAEGYSVSREKKESFPLTVTSAQKNPTAFYLCASSIGGTGNQPQHFGDGTRLSIL.

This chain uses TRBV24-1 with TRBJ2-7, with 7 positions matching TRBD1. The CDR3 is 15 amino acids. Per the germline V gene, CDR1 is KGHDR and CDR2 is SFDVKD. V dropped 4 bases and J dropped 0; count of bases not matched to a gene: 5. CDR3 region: CATSETGTASYEQYF. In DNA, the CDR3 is TGTGCCACCAGTGAAACCGGGACAGCCTCCTACGAGCAGTACTTC.